This TCR beta chain emerged from a study of shared clonotypes between healthy human individuals. Study-wide background: Three CD4 naive, three CD4 memory, two CD8 naive and one CD8 memory plate were used per donor.

This table comes from immunoSEQ multiplex PCR, and its TCRdb copy is limited to in-frame clones, with some not included. The repertoire holds millions of clones, with about 93% as singletons. General study points: Non-shared clonotypes had lower generation probabilities than those shared by all four donors.

In its sample, this clone was seen once. As yet, its antigen is unknown. Per germline, CDR1 LNHDA and CDR2 SQIVND (reference sequence). The V and J ends lost 3 bases and 8 bases respectively, with 19 bases between them. This CDR3 comprises 15 residues. CD45RO-negative, CCR7-selected cells formed the naive CD8 fraction, which excluded terminally differentiated effector memory CD45RA+ cells. V and J are TRBV19 and TRBJ1-2, with D possibly being TRBD1 (5 bases). The source of this sequence is a man aged 18 to 29 in good health. Some clones in this sample may be carry-over from other donors' samples. Sequencing used naive CD8+ T cells from PBMCs. Here the CDR3 reads CASSIRPGDLRGYTF. The CDR3 DNA sequence: TGTGCCAGTAGTATCCGCCCGGGGGATCTTCGGGGCTACACCTTC.